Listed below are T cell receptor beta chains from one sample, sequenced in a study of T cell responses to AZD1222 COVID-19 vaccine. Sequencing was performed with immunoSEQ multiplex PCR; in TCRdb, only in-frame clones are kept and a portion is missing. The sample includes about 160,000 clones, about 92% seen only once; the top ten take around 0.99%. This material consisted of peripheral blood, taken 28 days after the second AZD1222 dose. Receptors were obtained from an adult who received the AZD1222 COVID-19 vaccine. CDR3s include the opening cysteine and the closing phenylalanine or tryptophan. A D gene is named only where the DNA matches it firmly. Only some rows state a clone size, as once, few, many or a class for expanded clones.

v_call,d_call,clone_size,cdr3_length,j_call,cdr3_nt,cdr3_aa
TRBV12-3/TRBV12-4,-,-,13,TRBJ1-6,TGTGCCAGCAGTTTTTGGGAAGCTTCACCCCTCCACTTT,CASSFWEASPLHF
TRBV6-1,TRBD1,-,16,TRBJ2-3,TGTGCCAGCAGTGAAGAAGACAGGGGACGCACAGATACGCAGTATTTT,CASSEEDRGRTDTQYF
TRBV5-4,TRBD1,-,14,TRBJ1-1,TGTGCCAGCAGCTTGGGCAGGGGGTATACTGAAGCTTTCTTT,CASSLGRGYTEAFF
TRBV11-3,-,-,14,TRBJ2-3,TGTGCCAGCAGCTTAGCTAGGAGTACAGATACGCAGTATTTT,CASSLARSTDTQYF
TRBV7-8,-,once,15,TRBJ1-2,TGTGCCAGCAGCCCCCGACACCAGAGAGACTATGGCTACACCTTC,CASSPRHQRDYGYTF
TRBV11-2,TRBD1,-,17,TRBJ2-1,TGTGCCAGCAGCTTAGAAATGAGGGGGCGCCCCTACAATGAGCAGTTCTTC,CASSLEMRGRPYNEQFF
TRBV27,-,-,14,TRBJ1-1,TGTGCCAGCAGTTTATTGGGGCAGGGCCTTGAAGCTTTCTTT,CASSLLGQGLEAFF
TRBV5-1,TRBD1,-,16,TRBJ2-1,TGCGCCAGCAGCTTGGACCCCGGGACAGGGGGCAATGAGCAGTTCTTC,CASSLDPGTGGNEQFF
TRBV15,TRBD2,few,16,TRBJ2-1,TGTGCCACCAGCAGAGATGCTAGCGGGGGGGCCGATGAGCAGTTCTTC,CATSRDASGGADEQFF
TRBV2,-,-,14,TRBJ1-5,TGTGCCAGCAGTGCCGGGACACCCGAACAGCCCCAGCATTTT,CASSAGTPEQPQHF
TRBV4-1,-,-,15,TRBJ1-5,TGCGCCAGCAGCATTTCGCAGGGGAGCAATCAGCCCCAGCATTTT,CASSISQGSNQPQHF